This entry lists 27 T cell receptor beta chains sequenced from one sample in a study of cytomegalovirus exposure and HLA in healthy donors. Primers included in the PCR were 60 Vbeta and 13 Jbeta primers. The repertoire was sequenced with immunoSEQ multiplex PCR; TCRdb's copy has only in-frame clones and lacks some. The sample contains about 85,000 clones, 80% of which appear only once. The sequencing input was PBMCs. Receptors originate from a woman aged 45 to 65 in good health and CMV-seropositive.

J is TRBJ1-1 and V is TRBV7-6; TRBD1 matches 11 bases. The CDR3 extends over 16 amino acids. Unmatched junction bases numbered 6, after V lost 1 base and J lost 5 bases. Germline V gives CDR1 SGHVS, CDR2 FNYEAQ. The DNA for the CDR3 is TGTGCCAGCAGCTTAGTTCCGGGACAGGGGGGAACTGAAGCTTTCTTT. Translating gives CASSLVPGQGGTEAFF. The full variable domain, in which reference TRBV7-6 and TRBJ1-1 provide the parts outside the CDR3, is GAGVSQSPRYKVTKRGQDVALRCDPISGHVSLYWYRQALGQGPEFLTYFNYEAQQDKSGLPNDRFSAERPEGSISTLTIQRTEQRDSAMYRCASSLVPGQGGTEAFFGQGTRLTVV.

The chain combines TRBV9 with TRBJ2-7; TRBD1 aligns across 8 bases. J was trimmed by 6 bases and V by 4 bases; bases with no gene match: 15. The CDR3 spans 16 residues. CDR1 SGDLS and CDR2 YYNGEE come from the germline V gene. The CDR3 DNA is TGTGCCAGCAGCCCTCGCCGGAGGGGACAGGAACTCGAGCAGTACTTC. It encodes CASSPRRRGQELEQYF.

This chain links TRBV29-1 with TRBJ2-6; maybe TRBD1 (5 bases). Germline CDR1 SQVTM, CDR2 ANQGSEA. Trimming cost V 4 bases and J 7 bases, with 8 bases left between them. The CDR3 sequence is 12 residues long. CDR3 in DNA: TGCAGCGTTGGGACATCTGCCAACGTCCTGACTTTC. Protein: CSVGTSANVLTF.

The chain is built from TRBV6-1 and TRBJ2-7; D perhaps matches TRBD2 (5 bases). CDR1 is MNHNS, CDR2 SASEGT, per germline. The CDR3 is made up of 15 amino acids. The germline V and J ends were trimmed by 1 base and 2 bases, with 12 bases remaining between them. The CDR3, as DNA: TGTGCCAGCAGTGAAGAGGGTAGCGAACCCTACGAGCAGTACTTC. Translated: CASSEEGSEPYEQYF.

The gene calls are TRBV5-1 and TRBJ2-7; 8 bases agree with TRBD1. Germline-derived CDR1 and CDR2 are SGHRS and YFSETQ. Trimming at V came to 1 base and at J to 3 bases, leaving 0 bases not matched to a gene. The CDR3 totals 13 residues. The CDR3 protein is CASSLTGGYEQYF. DNA of the CDR3: TGCGCCAGCAGCTTGACAGGGGGCTACGAGCAGTACTTC.

This clone has just a few counts. The CDR3 here is CASSLAGDYATDTQYF. The CDR3 region has the DNA TGTGCCAGCAGCTTAGCAGGGGACTACGCCACAGATACGCAGTATTTT. The chain couples TRBV7-8 to TRBJ2-3; TRBD2 matches 7 bases. The CDR3 covers 16 residues. Germline-derived CDR1 and CDR2 are SGHVS and FQNEAQ. Trimming at V came to 0 bases and at J to 2 bases, leaving 5 bases not matched to a gene.

This rearrangement joins TRBV7-3 to TRBJ1-2; TRBD1 is a possible D gene (5 bases). The V gene's germline CDR1 is SGHTA and CDR2 FQGTGA. The CDR3 contains 15 residues. V was cut by 1 base and J by 4 bases, with 13 bases left in between. The CDR3 loop is CASSLKAGLAYGYTF. CDR3 nucleotide sequence: TGTGCCAGCAGCTTAAAGGCAGGGTTGGCCTATGGCTACACCTTC. The variable domain in full, completed from reference TRBV7-3 and TRBJ1-2, reads GAGVSQTPSNKVTEKGKYVELRCDPISGHTALYWYRQSLGQGPEFLIYFQGTGAADDSGLPNDRFFAVRPEGSVSTLKIQRTERGDSAVYLCASSLKAGLAYGYTFGSGTRLTVV.

A single count supports this clone. This chain links TRBV30 with TRBJ1-2; D perhaps matches TRBD1 (5 bases). V lost 5 bases to trimming and J lost 1 base, with 17 bases between them. This CDR3 is built from 15 residues. CDR1 and CDR2 (germline): GTSNPN, SVGIG (reference sequence). The CDR3 DNA reads as TGTGCCTGGGGGCGGGATGGACATAATAACTATGGCTACACCTTC. Amino acids: CAWGRDGHNNYGYTF.

The V and J genes are TRBV5-6 and TRBJ1-6; 8 bases align to TRBD1. The length of the CDR3 is 17 residues. The ends lost 4 bases at V and 0 bases at J; junction bases unmatched: 6. Germline CDR1 reads SGHDT; CDR2 reads YYEEEE. CDR3 loop: CASSLDRGFSYNSPLHF. CDR3 nucleotide sequence: TGTGCCAGCAGCCTCGACAGGGGTTTCTCCTATAATTCACCCCTCCACTTT.

Written as DNA, the CDR3 is TGTGCCAGTAACCCCAGACAGGGCGGGAGCAATCAGCCCCAGCATTTT. Translation gives CASNPRQGGSNQPQHF. The V call is TRBV19, the J call TRBJ1-5; 7 nucleotides align to TRBD1. CDR1 and CDR2 from the germline V gene are LNHDA and SQIVND (reference sequence). The trim removed 7 bases at V and 1 base at J, leaving 10 bases unmatched. CDR3 length: 16 amino acids. Using reference TRBV19 and TRBJ1-5 for the parts outside the CDR3, the full variable domain is DGGITQSPKYLFRKEGQNVTLSCEQNLNHDAMYWYRQDPGQGLRLIYYSQIVNDFQKGDIAEGYSVSREKKESFPLTVTSAQKNPTAFYLCASNPRQGGSNQPQHFGDGTRLSIL.

This sequence joins TRBV6-4 and TRBJ1-6, with D possibly matching TRBD1 (5 bases). Per germline, CDR1 MRHNA and CDR2 SNTAGT. Trimming removed 0 bases at V and 7 bases at J, with 7 bases between. This CDR3 comprises 14 residues. CDR3 amino acids: CASSDSDRNSPLHF. The CDR3 DNA reads TGTGCCAGCAGTGACTCTGACAGAAATTCACCCCTCCACTTT.

The chain is built from TRBV4-2 and TRBJ1-2; a weak D match, TRBD1 (6 bases). There are 15 residues in the CDR3. Germline V lookup: CDR1 LGHNA, CDR2 YNFKEQ. V lost 0 bases and J lost 3, with 11 bases in between. CDR3 residues: CASSQDPGQHYGYTF. In DNA form, the CDR3 reads TGTGCCAGCAGCCAAGATCCTGGACAGCACTATGGCTACACCTTC.

A note on this clone: At one end, the junction sequence differs from germline, possibly due to a read error. This chain links TRBV7-9 with TRBJ2-7, with D hard to call. This CDR3 contains 12 residues. CDR1 is SEHNR, CDR2 FQNEAQ, per germline (reference sequence). DNA of the CDR3: TGTTCCAGCAGCTTCGCCAGCTACGAGCAGTACTTC. Encoded protein: CSSSFASYEQYF.

The V and J genes are TRBV27 and TRBJ2-2; D unresolved. The CDR3 is made up of 15 amino acids. The V gene lost 4 bases and the J gene lost 6 bases, with 15 bases spanning the gap. Germline V gene data show CDR1 as MNHEY and CDR2 as SMNVEV (reference sequence). The CDR3 is CASSYWARGSGELFF. The CDR3 DNA is TGTGCCAGCAGTTACTGGGCCCGTGGGTCCGGGGAGCTGTTTTTT.

The chain recombines TRBV28 with TRBJ2-2; the match to TRBD1 covers 9 bases. CDR3 length: 14 residues. Germline V gene lookup returns CDR1 MDHEN and CDR2 SYDVKM. Unmatched junction bases numbered 7, after V lost 8 bases and J lost 6 bases. In DNA, the CDR3 is TGTGCCAGCGACAGGGGGGGGAAGTCCGGGGAGCTGTTTTTT. Translation: CASDRGGKSGELFF. The full variable domain, with the rest looked up from reference TRBV28 and TRBJ2-2, is DVKVTQSSRYLVKRTGEKVFLECVQDMDHENMFWYRQDPGLGLRLIYFSYDVKMKEKGDIPEGYSVSREKKERFSLILESASTNQTSMYLCASDRGGKSGELFFGEGSRLTVL.

This clone has just a few counts. This chain links TRBV5-1 with TRBJ2-1; TRBD2 matches 10 bases. V lost 5 bases, J lost 9 bases, and 14 bases stayed unmatched. This CDR3 region has 16 residues. Germline CDR1 and CDR2: SGHRS and YFSETQ. The CDR3: CASRVVVTSGMREQFF. The CDR3 bases are TGCGCCAGCAGGGTGGTGGTTACTAGCGGGATGCGTGAGCAGTTCTTC.

The chain uses TRBV11-1 and TRBJ2-7; no definite D call. This CDR3 has 14 residues. Germline loops: CDR1 SGHAT, CDR2 FQDESV (reference sequence). Trimming removed 6 bases from V and 0 bases from J, with 12 bases in between. CDR3 loop: CASSLHISSYEQYF. The CDR3 DNA sequence: TGTGCCAGCAGTCTCCATATCAGCTCCTACGAGCAGTACTTC.

This clone was recorded a few times. V and J are TRBV5-1 and TRBJ1-2; maybe TRBD1 (6 bases). With 3 bases removed from V and 8 bases from J, the gap between germline ends came to 20 bases. This CDR3 comprises 15 residues. CDR1 SGHRS and CDR2 YFSETQ come from the germline V gene. CDR3 sequence (DNA): TGCGCCAGCAGCTCGGCTGGACAGCCCATGGGAGGCTACACCTTC. Encoded protein: CASSSAGQPMGGYTF.

The chain employs TRBV7-6 and TRBJ2-5; D is ambiguous. The CDR3 is made up of 16 amino acids. V lost 2 bases, J lost 3 bases, and 16 bases lay in between. Germline V CDR1 and CDR2: SGHVS, FNYEAQ. CDR3 amino acids: CASSLNPPGLKETQYF. As DNA, the CDR3 is TGTGCCAGCAGCTTAAACCCCCCCGGGTTGAAAGAGACCCAGTACTTC.

The J gene is TRBJ1-2, the V gene TRBV15; weak D call: TRBD1 (5 bases). This CDR3 contains 14 residues. Trimming left V 0 bases short and J 4 bases short, with 9 bases between. The germline V gene has CDR1 LNHNV and CDR2 YYDKDF (reference sequence). This CDR3 is CATSREAGPYGYTF. The CDR3 bases are TGTGCCACCAGCAGAGAGGCAGGGCCCTATGGCTACACCTTC.

The rearrangement links TRBV30 to TRBJ1-2, with 7 bases aligning to TRBD1. Trimming cost V 1 base and J 8 bases; bases outside gene matches: 7. The CDR3 contains 13 residues. The germline V gene has CDR1 GTSNPN and CDR2 SVGIG (reference sequence). Here the CDR3 DNA reads TGTGCCTGGAGTGAAGGGCAGGGGGGCGGCTACACCTTC. This codes for CAWSEGQGGGYTF.

The chain has TRBV5-1 and TRBJ2-7, with 8 bases identical to TRBD1. The CDR3 covers 13 residues. With 4 bases clipped from V and 4 bases from J, the junction kept 4 bases outside the gene matches. Germline V CDR1 and CDR2: SGHRS, YFSETQ. The CDR3 loop reads CASSKDRVYEQYF. The CDR3 bases are TGCGCCAGCAGCAAGGACAGGGTGTACGAGCAGTACTTC.

This chain uses TRBV10-3 with TRBJ2-1; D is possibly TRBD2 (5 bases). The V gene's germline CDR1 is ENHRY and CDR2 SYGVKD. CDR3 length equals 15 residues. With 2 bases removed from V and 1 base from J, the gap between germline ends came to 9 bases. In DNA form, the CDR3 reads TGTGCCATCAGTGAGAATCCGGGATCCTACAATGAGCAGTTCTTC. Translation: CAISENPGSYNEQFF.

The J gene is TRBJ2-2, the V gene TRBV19; 11 positions match TRBD2. The V gene's germline CDR1 is LNHDA and CDR2 SQIVND (reference sequence). J was trimmed by 4 bases and V by 5 bases; bases with no gene match: 9. This CDR3 spans 17 amino acids. The CDR3 reads CASSSLKGLAVTGELFF. CDR3 DNA: TGTGCCAGTAGTTCCCTCAAGGGACTAGCGGTCACCGGGGAGCTGTTTTTT.

The rearrangement joins TRBV9 to TRBJ2-1; 7 bases match TRBD2. The V gene's germline CDR1 is SGDLS and CDR2 YYNGEE. V gave up 4 bases and J gave up 0 bases; unmatched junction bases: 7. The CDR3 covers 16 residues. DNA for the CDR3: TGTGCCAGCAGCCCCCGGGAGGCCAGCTCCTACAATGAGCAGTTCTTC. It specifies CASSPREASSYNEQFF.

This clone occurred a few times. The chain uses TRBV9 and TRBJ1-5; D remains unclear. The CDR3 sequence is 14 residues long. The V end was cut by 4 bases, the J end by 5 bases, with 13 bases between. Germline V gives CDR1 SGDLS, CDR2 YYNGEE. The DNA for the CDR3 is TGTGCCAGCAGCCGCGGGCTCTCGGATCAGCCCCAGCATTTT. It yields the protein CASSRGLSDQPQHF.

V usage is TRBV20-1 and J usage is TRBJ2-5; D unclear. CDR1 is DFQATT, CDR2 SNEGSKA, per germline (reference sequence). Trimming stripped 4 bases from V and 2 bases from J, with 5 bases between. CDR3 length equals 11 residues. The CDR3 coding sequence is TGCAGTGCTACCAGACAAGAGACCCAGTACTTC. Translation gives CSATRQETQYF.